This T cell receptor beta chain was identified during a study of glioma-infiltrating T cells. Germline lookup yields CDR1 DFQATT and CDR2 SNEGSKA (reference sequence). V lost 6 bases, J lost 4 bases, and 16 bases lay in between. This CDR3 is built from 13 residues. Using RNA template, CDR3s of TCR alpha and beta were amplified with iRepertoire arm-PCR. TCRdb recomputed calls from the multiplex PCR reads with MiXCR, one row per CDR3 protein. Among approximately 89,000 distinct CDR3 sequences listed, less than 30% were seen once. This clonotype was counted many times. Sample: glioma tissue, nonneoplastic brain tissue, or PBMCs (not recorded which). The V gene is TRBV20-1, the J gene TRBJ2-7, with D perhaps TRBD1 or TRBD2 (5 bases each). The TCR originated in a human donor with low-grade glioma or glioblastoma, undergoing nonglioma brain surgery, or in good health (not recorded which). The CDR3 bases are TGCAGTGCCCGAGGGGCCATCACTTACGAGCAGTACTTC. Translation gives CSARGAITYEQYF.